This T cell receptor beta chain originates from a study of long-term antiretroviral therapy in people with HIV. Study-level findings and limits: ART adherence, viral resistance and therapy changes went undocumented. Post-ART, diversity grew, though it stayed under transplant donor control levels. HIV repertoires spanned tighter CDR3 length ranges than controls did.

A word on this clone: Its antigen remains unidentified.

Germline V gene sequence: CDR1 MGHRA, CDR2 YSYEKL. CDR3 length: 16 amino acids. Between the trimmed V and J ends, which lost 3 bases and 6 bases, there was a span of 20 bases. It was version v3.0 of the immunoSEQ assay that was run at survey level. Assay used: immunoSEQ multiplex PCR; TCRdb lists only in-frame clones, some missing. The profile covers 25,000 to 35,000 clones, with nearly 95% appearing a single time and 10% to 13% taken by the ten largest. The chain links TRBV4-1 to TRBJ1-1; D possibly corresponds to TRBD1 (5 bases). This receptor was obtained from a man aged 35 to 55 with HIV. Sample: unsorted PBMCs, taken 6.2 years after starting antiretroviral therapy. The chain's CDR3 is CASSQPLAGRKAEAFF. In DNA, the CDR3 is TGCGCCAGCAGCCAGCCTCTCGCAGGGAGGAAGGCTGAAGCTTTCTTT.